Listed below are T cell receptor beta chains from one sample, sequenced in a study of blood T cell repertoires in COVID-19. TCRdb keeps only in-frame clones here, not all; method: immunoSEQ multiplex PCR. The sample lists over 140,000 clones, 70% to 80% occurring once. Sample: peripheral blood. The receptors here all came from a woman of 80 years or more with active or convalescent COVID-19. Each CDR3 is given with its conserved first and last residue. Size is omitted from some rows. Given values are once, few, many or a class for expanded clones.

V	J	size	CDR3
TRBV7-7	TRBJ1-2	once	CASSLGGGPPLRGYTF
TRBV4-2	TRBJ2-5	-	CASSQGTSGGVETQYF
TRBV10-3	TRBJ2-1	once	CAISESGGDEQFF
TRBV9	TRBJ1-1	-	CASSPDPARVNTEAFF
TRBV10-3	TRBJ1-1	once	CAIRRGENTEAFF
TRBV7-2	TRBJ1-2	-	CASSLEGTGVGYGYTF
TRBV5-1	TRBJ1-2	-	CASSLAGTANYGYTF
TRBV2	TRBJ1-6	-	CASRPRQDSYNSPLHF
TRBV11-2	TRBJ1-1	-	CASSLAGGHTEAFF
TRBV18	TRBJ2-3	-	CASSQEVAGTTDTQYF
TRBV12-3/TRBV12-4	TRBJ1-4	-	CASSPQPTDKLFF
TRBV6-2/TRBV6-3	TRBJ2-1	few	CASSYSKRTNQQFF
TRBV6-6	TRBJ1-2	-	CASSYSGQKYGYTF
TRBV5-1	TRBJ2-5	-	CASSPGGVETQYF
TRBV28	TRBJ1-5	-	CASSLPDRTQPQHF
TRBV11-2	TRBJ2-3	-	CASSLDGGASDTQYF
TRBV18	TRBJ1-1	-	CASSQRTGLGNTEAFF
TRBV4-1	TRBJ1-5	-	CASSQVGQTSNQPQHF
TRBV7-9	TRBJ2-1	once	CASSPKTGPPRGYNEQFF
TRBV7-6	TRBJ2-5	once	CASSLQNALRRAHETQYF
TRBV30	TRBJ1-6	-	CAWSRGQGTSPLHF
TRBV28	TRBJ2-5	once	CASSAQGNQETQYF
TRBV5-6	TRBJ1-5	-	CASSKTGILNQPQHF
TRBV6-5	TRBJ1-2	-	CASSYGPGQGNYGYTF
TRBV7-8	TRBJ2-5	few	CASSLGQQETQYF
TRBV7-6	TRBJ2-1	-	CASSQPGASGGEQFF
TRBV7-2	TRBJ2-1	-	CASSRQYNDEQFF
TRBV7-6	TRBJ2-5	few	CASSLDLRLATGETQYF
TRBV7-9	TRBJ2-7	-	CASSAPGGGYEQYF